A single sample is the source of the 19 T cell receptor beta chains below, sequenced in a study of blood T cell repertoires in COVID-19. Repertoires were generated with immunoSEQ multiplex PCR, while TCRdb's copy carries only in-frame clones and drops some. The sample lists under 150,000 clones; about 84% were seen once. The sample consisted of peripheral blood. Every receptor here comes from a man aged 45-65 years with acute or convalescent COVID-19.

In this sample, this clone turned up once. The chain couples TRBV9 to TRBJ2-1; 7 nucleotides match TRBD1. Germline V gene sequence: CDR1 SGDLS, CDR2 YYNGEE. The CDR3 consists of 16 residues. The junction had 10 bases not matched to a gene; V was cut back by 0 bases and J by 7 bases. The CDR3 is CASSVDLGTAKNEQFF. The CDR3 DNA reads as TGTGCCAGCAGCGTAGATCTAGGGACAGCTAAGAATGAGCAGTTCTTC.

This chain joins TRBV19 and TRBJ1-5; D gene unclear. The CDR3 runs to 13 residues. The V and J ends lost 7 bases and 2 bases respectively, with 9 bases between them. Germline V gives CDR1 LNHDA, CDR2 SQIVND (reference sequence). The CDR3 DNA reads as TGTGCCAGTACTAATCTCGGCAATCAGCCCCAGCATTTT. It is translated as CASTNLGNQPQHF.

The J gene is TRBJ1-5, the V gene TRBV6-6; D remains ambiguous. The germline V gene has CDR1 MNHNY and CDR2 SVGAGI (reference sequence). Trimming took off 5 bases at V and 0 bases at J, with 11 bases between the two ends. The CDR3 runs 15 residues. The CDR3 loop reads CASSEGRISNQPQHF. As DNA, the CDR3 is TGTGCCAGCAGTGAGGGTCGAATTAGCAATCAGCCCCAGCATTTT.

This clone occurred once. This sequence joins TRBV2 and TRBJ2-7; 9 nucleotides agree with TRBD1. There are 14 residues in the CDR3. Per the germline V gene, CDR1 is SNHLY and CDR2 is FYNNEI. The ends lost 7 bases at V and 2 bases at J; junction bases unmatched: 6. CDR3 loop: CASTLGQGTYEQYF. CDR3 DNA sequence: TGTGCCAGCACCCTGGGACAGGGCACCTACGAGCAGTACTTC.

This chain uses TRBV2 with TRBJ1-1; D call uncertain. Germline V lookup: CDR1 SNHLY, CDR2 FYNNEI. This CDR3 is built from 12 residues. The V gene lost 8 bases and the J gene lost 2 bases, with 9 bases spanning the gap. The CDR3 DNA reads as TGTGCCAGCGCCGGTGGTAACACTGAAGCTTTCTTT. It encodes CASAGGNTEAFF.

The chain joins TRBV10-1 to TRBJ2-1; 12 bases agree with TRBD2. Germline V lookup: CDR1 WNHNN, CDR2 SYGVQD (reference sequence). The CDR3 extends over 18 amino acids. V gave up 4 bases and J gave up 6 bases; unmatched junction bases: 13. The CDR3 protein is CASSGLMWTSGIPNEQFF. CDR3 DNA: TGCGCCAGCAGTGGGTTAATGTGGACTAGCGGGATTCCCAATGAGCAGTTCTTC.

This chain uses TRBV19 with TRBJ1-2; possibly TRBD1 for D (6 bases). Trimming left V 6 bases short and J 1 base short, with 6 bases between. This CDR3 spans 12 amino acids. Per germline, CDR1 LNHDA and CDR2 SQIVND (reference sequence). CDR3 sequence reads: CASRQGNYGYTF. In nucleotides, the CDR3 is TGTGCCAGTAGACAGGGTAACTATGGCTACACCTTC.

This clone showed up just once. The V and J genes are TRBV27 and TRBJ1-1; D perhaps matches TRBD1 (6 bases). This CDR3 spans 15 amino acids. Trimming stripped 5 bases from V and 5 bases from J, with 18 bases between. Germline CDR1 MNHEY, CDR2 SMNVEV (reference sequence). The CDR3 here is CASSRRQALKTEAFF. The CDR3 nucleotides are TGTGCCAGCAGTCGTCGACAGGCCCTTAAGACTGAAGCTTTCTTT.

This clone was seen more than once but under ten times. This chain uses TRBV10-3 with TRBJ1-1, with 7 bases identical to TRBD1. From germline, CDR1 is ENHRY and CDR2 SYGVKD. The length of the CDR3 is 13 residues. With V trimmed by 6 bases and J by 4 bases, 5 bases remained unmatched. CDR3 nucleotides: TGTGCCATCAGAGAACAGGGGAGCACTGAAGCTTTCTTT. Encoded protein: CAIREQGSTEAFF.

CDR3 in amino acids: CASRPNLAFPVSQPQHF. CDR3 DNA: TGTGCCAGCAGACCAAACCTAGCCTTCCCCGTGTCTCAGCCCCAGCATTTT. The gene calls are TRBV28 and TRBJ1-5, with unresolved D. CDR1 is MDHEN and CDR2 is SYDVKM in the germline V gene. The germline V and J ends were trimmed by 6 bases and 6 bases, with 24 bases remaining between them. The CDR3 consists of 17 residues.

The genes are TRBV5-1 and TRBJ2-7, with 9 positions matching TRBD1. Germline CDR1 SGHRS, CDR2 YFSETQ. The V and J ends lost 4 bases and 3 bases, in that order; junction bases with no gene match: 8. CDR3 length: 15 amino acids. The DNA for the CDR3 is TGCGCCAGCAGCGTTGGGACAGGGTCTGGCTACGAGCAGTACTTC. This encodes CASSVGTGSGYEQYF.

As concerns this clone: One end of the junction is discordant with germline, which a read error may explain. The chain uses TRBV13 and TRBJ1-3, with D possibly TRBD1 on 5 matching bases. The CDR3 consists of 15 residues. From germline, CDR1 is PRHDT and CDR2 FYEKMQ (reference sequence). CDR3 sequence: CASSWRGNSGNTIYF. CDR3 in DNA: TGTGCCAGTAGCTGGCGGGGGAACTCTGGAAACACCATATATTTT.

The chain uses TRBV2 and TRBJ2-7; weak D call: TRBD1 (5 bases). Trimming removed 7 bases from V and 3 bases from J, with 7 bases in between. The CDR3 is 11 residues long. Germline V CDR1 and CDR2: SNHLY, FYNNEI. The CDR3 is CASMQGYEQYF. CDR3 DNA: TGTGCCAGCATGCAGGGCTACGAGCAGTACTTC.

This clone has a handful of counts. V usage is TRBV5-1 and J usage is TRBJ2-3; 8 nucleotides agree with TRBD1. The CDR3 is made up of 14 amino acids. Germline CDR1 SGHRS, CDR2 YFSETQ. The trim removed 5 bases at V and 2 bases at J, leaving 4 bases unmatched. CDR3 sequence reads: CASSRQGITDTQYF. The CDR3 bases are TGCGCCAGCAGTAGACAGGGGATCACAGATACGCAGTATTTT.

The rearrangement uses TRBV5-1 and TRBJ2-5, with 11 positions matching TRBD2. This CDR3 contains 17 residues. The germline V gene encodes CDR1 SGHRS and CDR2 YFSETQ. J gave up 0 bases and V 0 bases, and 4 bases lay outside the gene matches. Written as DNA, the CDR3 is TGCGCCAGCAGCTTGGGAGGACTAGCGGGCAACCAAGAGACCCAGTACTTC. Translation: CASSLGGLAGNQETQYF.

The gene calls are TRBV6-5 and TRBJ2-7; 9 nucleotides line up with TRBD1. Germline V CDR1 and CDR2: MNHEY, SVGAGI. The CDR3 runs to 13 residues. The junction had 3 bases not matched to a gene; V was cut back by 7 bases and J by 2 bases. The CDR3 loop is CASMDRGPYEQYV. CDR3 nucleotide sequence: TGTGCCAGCATGGACAGGGGACCCTACGAGCAGTACGTC.

This sequence joins TRBV15 and TRBJ1-4; weak D call: TRBD1 (5 bases). CDR3 length equals 14 residues. V was shortened by 3 bases and J by 0 bases, with 5 bases between the two germline ends. Germline V gene sequence: CDR1 LNHNV, CDR2 YYDKDF (reference sequence). CDR3: CATSRTATNEKLFF. CDR3 coding DNA: TGTGCCACCAGCAGGACAGCAACTAATGAAAAACTGTTTTTT.

The chain combines TRBV18 with TRBJ1-5; D is unclear. Trimming shortened V by 0 bases and J by 5 bases, and 32 bases separated the two germline ends. Germline V gene data show CDR1 as KGHSH and CDR2 as LQKENI. CDR3 length equals 22 residues. The CDR3 reads CASSPPFALPSPLAPSHQPQHF. Here the CDR3 DNA reads TGTGCCAGCTCACCACCATTCGCTCTCCCCAGCCCCTTAGCCCCATCTCATCAGCCCCAGCATTTT. The variable domain in full, completed from reference TRBV18 and TRBJ1-5, reads NAGVMQNPRHLVRRRGQEARLRCSPMKGHSHVYWYRQLPEEGLKFMVYLQKENIIDESGMPKERFSAEFPKEGPSILRIQQVVRGDSAAYFCASSPPFALPSPLAPSHQPQHFGDGTRLSIL.

This clone has a single count. The chain combines TRBV9 with TRBJ2-6; D not resolved. This CDR3 is 16 amino acids long. Trimming took off 3 bases at V and 4 bases at J, with 14 bases between the two ends. Germline V gives CDR1 SGDLS, CDR2 YYNGEE. CDR3 sequence reads: CASSAPHRSGANVLTF. In nucleotides, the CDR3 is TGTGCCAGCAGCGCCCCCCACCGGTCCGGGGCCAACGTCCTGACTTTC. The full variable domain, rest sourced from reference TRBV9 and TRBJ2-6, is DSGVTQTPKHLITATGQRVTLRCSPRSGDLSVYWYQQSLDQGLQFLIQYYNGEERAKGNILERFSAQQFPDLHSELNLSSLELGDSALYFCASSAPHRSGANVLTFGAGSRLTVL.